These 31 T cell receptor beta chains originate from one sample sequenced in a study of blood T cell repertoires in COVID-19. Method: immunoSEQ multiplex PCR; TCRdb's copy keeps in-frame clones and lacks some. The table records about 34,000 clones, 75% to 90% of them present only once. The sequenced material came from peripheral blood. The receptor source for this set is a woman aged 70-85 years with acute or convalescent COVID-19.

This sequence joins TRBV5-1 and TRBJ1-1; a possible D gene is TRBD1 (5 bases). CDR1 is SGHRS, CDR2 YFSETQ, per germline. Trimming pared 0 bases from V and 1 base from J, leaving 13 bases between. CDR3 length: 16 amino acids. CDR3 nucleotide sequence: TGCGCCAGCAGCTTGGCGACGGGGGGTACGAACACTGAAGCTTTCTTT. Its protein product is CASSLATGGTNTEAFF.

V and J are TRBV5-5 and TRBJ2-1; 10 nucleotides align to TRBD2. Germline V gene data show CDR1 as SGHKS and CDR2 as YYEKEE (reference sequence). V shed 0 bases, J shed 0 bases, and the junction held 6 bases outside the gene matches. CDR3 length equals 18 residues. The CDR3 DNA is TGTGCCAGCAGCTTGGTCGGGCTAGCGGGAGACTCCTACAATGAGCAGTTCTTC. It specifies CASSLVGLAGDSYNEQFF.

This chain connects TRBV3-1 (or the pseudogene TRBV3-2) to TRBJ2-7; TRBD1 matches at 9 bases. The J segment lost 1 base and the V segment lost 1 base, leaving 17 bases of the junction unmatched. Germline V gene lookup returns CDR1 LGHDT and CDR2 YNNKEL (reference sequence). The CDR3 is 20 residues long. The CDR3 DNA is TGTGCCAGCAGCCAAGCTGGGGGTTTACCGGGACAGGGTGTTTCCTACGAGCAGTACTTC. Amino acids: CASSQAGGLPGQGVSYEQYF.

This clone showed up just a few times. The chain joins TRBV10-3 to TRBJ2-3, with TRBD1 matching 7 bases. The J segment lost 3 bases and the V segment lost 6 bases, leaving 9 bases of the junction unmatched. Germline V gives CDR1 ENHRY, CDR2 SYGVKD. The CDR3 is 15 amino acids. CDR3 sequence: CAISATGVGTDTQYF. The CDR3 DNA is TGTGCCATCAGCGCTACAGGGGTGGGGACAGATACGCAGTATTTT.

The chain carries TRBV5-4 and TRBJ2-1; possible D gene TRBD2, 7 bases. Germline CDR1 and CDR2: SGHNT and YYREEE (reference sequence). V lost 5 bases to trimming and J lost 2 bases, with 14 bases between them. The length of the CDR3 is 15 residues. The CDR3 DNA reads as TGTGCCAGCAGGGGGGGCGGGAGTCCCTACAATGAGCAGTTCTTC. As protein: CASRGGGSPYNEQFF.

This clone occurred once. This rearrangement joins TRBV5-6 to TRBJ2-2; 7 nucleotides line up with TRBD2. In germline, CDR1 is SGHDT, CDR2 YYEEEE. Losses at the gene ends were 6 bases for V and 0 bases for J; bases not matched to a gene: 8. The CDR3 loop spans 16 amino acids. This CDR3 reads CASTPLGGTNTGELFF. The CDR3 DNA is TGTGCCAGCACCCCTCTGGGGGGGACGAACACCGGGGAGCTGTTTTTT.

The CDR3 DNA reads as TGTGCCAGCAGCCGTGGGACAGGGGACTACGAGCAGTACTTC. This gives the protein CASSRGTGDYEQYF. The chain couples TRBV3-1 (or the pseudogene TRBV3-2) to TRBJ2-7; 10 bases match TRBD1. The germline CDR1 and CDR2 sequences are LGHDT and YNNKEL (reference sequence). CDR3 length: 14 residues. V gave up 4 bases and J gave up 3 bases; unmatched junction bases: 3.

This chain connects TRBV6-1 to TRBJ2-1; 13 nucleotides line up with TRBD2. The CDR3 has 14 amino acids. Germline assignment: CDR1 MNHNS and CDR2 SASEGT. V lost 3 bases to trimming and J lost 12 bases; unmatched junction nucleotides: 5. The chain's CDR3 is CASSETSGGLRQFF. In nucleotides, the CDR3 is TGTGCCAGCAGTGAGACTAGCGGGGGGCTTAGGCAGTTCTTC.

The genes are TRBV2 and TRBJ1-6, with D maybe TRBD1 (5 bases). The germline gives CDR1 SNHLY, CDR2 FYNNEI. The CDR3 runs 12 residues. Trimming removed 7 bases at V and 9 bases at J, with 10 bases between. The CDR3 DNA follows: TGTGCCAGCACTCCGGGGGGTTCACCCCTCCACTTT. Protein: CASTPGGSPLHF.

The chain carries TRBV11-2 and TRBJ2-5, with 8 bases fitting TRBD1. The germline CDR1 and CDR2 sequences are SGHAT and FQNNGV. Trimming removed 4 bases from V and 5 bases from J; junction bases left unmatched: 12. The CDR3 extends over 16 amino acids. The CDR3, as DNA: TGTGCCAGCAGCTATGGATGGACAGGGCGAGGGGAGACCCAGTACTTC. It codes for CASSYGWTGRGETQYF.

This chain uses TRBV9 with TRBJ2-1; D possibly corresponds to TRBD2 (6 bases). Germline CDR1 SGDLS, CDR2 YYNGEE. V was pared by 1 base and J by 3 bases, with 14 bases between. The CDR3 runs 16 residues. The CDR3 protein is CASSVLGGRLYNEQFF. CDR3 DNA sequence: TGTGCCAGCAGCGTATTGGGTGGGAGGCTCTACAATGAGCAGTTCTTC. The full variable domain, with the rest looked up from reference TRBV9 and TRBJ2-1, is DSGVTQTPKHLITATGQRVTLRCSPRSGDLSVYWYQQSLDQGLQFLIQYYNGEERAKGNILERFSAQQFPDLHSELNLSSLELGDSALYFCASSVLGGRLYNEQFFGPGTRLTVL.

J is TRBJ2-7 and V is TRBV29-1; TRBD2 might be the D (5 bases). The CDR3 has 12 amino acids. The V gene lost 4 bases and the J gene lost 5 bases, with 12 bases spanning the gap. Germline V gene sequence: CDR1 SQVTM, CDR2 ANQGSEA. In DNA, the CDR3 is TGCAGCGTTGTTCGGGGAGTCGACGAGCAGTACTTC. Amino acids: CSVVRGVDEQYF.

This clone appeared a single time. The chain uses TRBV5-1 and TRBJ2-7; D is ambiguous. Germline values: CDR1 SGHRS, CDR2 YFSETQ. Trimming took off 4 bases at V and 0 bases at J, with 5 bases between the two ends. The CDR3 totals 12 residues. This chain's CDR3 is CASSLSSYEQYF. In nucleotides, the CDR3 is TGCGCCAGCAGCCTAAGCTCCTACGAGCAGTACTTC.

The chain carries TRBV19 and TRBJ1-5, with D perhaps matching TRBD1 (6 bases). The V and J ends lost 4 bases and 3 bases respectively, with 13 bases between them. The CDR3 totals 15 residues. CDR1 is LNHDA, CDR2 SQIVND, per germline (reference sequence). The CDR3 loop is CASSTTGTFNQPQHF. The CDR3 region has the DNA TGTGCCAGTAGTACGACTGGGACATTCAATCAGCCCCAGCATTTT.

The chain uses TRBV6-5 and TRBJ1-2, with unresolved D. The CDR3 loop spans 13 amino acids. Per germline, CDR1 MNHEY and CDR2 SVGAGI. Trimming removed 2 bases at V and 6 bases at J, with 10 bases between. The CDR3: CASSYEGYDGYTF. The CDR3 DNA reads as TGTGCCAGCAGTTACGAGGGATATGATGGCTACACCTTC.

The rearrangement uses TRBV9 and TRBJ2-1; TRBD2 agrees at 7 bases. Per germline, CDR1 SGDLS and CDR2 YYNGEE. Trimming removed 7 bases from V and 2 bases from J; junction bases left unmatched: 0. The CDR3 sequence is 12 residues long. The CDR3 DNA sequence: TGTGCCAGCGGGACTACCTACAATGAGCAGTTCTTC. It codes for CASGTTYNEQFF. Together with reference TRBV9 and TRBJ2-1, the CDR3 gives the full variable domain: DSGVTQTPKHLITATGQRVTLRCSPRSGDLSVYWYQQSLDQGLQFLIQYYNGEERAKGNILERFSAQQFPDLHSELNLSSLELGDSALYFCASGTTYNEQFFGPGTRLTVL.

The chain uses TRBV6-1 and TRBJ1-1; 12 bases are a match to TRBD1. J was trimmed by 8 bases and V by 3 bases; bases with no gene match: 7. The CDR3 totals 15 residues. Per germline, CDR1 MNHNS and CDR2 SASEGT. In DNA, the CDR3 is TGTGCCAGCAGTGATCGGGACAGGGGGCCGGGAGAAGCTTTCTTT. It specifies CASSDRDRGPGEAFF.

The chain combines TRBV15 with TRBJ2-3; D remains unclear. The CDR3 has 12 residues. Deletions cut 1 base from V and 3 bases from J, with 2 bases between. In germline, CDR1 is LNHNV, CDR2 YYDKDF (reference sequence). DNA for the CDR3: TGTGCCACCAGCAGAGTAACAGATACGCAGTATTTT. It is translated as CATSRVTDTQYF.

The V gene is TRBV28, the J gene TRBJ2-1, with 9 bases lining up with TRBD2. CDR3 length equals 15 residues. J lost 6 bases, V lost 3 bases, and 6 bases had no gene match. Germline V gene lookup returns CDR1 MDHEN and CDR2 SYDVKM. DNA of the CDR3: TGTGCCAGCAGTTTCGGCGGGAGGGCCCTCAATGAGCAGTTCTTC. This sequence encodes CASSFGGRALNEQFF.

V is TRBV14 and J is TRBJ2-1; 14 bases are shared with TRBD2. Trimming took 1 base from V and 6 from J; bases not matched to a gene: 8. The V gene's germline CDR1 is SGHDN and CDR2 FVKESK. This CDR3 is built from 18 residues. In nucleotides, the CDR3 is TGTGCCAGCAGCCAAGGGGGGACTAGCGGGAGTTGGGGCAATGAGCAGTTCTTC. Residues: CASSQGGTSGSWGNEQFF. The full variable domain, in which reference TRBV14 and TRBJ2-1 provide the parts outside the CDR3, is EAGVTQFPSHSVIEKGQTVTLRCDPISGHDNLYWYRRVMGKEIKFLLHFVKESKQDESGMPNNRFLAERTGGTYSTLKVQPAELEDSGVYFCASSQGGTSGSWGNEQFFGPGTRLTVL.

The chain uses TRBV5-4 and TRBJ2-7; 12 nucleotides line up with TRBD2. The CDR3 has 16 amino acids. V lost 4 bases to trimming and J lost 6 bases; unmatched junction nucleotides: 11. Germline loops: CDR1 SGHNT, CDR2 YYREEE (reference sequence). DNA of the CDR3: TGTGCCAGCAGCCTGAAGACTAGCGGGGGAGCGGGCGAGCAGTACTTC. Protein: CASSLKTSGGAGEQYF.

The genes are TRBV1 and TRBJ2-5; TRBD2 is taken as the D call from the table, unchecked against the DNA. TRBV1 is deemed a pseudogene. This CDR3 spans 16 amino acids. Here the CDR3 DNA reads TGCACCAGCAGCCAAGATGGGTGGCGGATCCAAGAGACCCAGTACTTC. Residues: CTSSQDGWRIQETQYF.

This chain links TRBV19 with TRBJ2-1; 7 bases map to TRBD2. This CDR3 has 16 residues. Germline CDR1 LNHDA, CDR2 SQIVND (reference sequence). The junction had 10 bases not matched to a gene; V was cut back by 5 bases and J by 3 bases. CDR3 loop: CASSFPGGAFYNEQFF. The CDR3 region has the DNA TGTGCCAGTAGTTTTCCGGGAGGCGCGTTCTACAATGAGCAGTTCTTC. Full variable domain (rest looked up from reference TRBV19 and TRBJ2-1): DGGITQSPKYLFRKEGQNVTLSCEQNLNHDAMYWYRQDPGQGLRLIYYSQIVNDFQKGDIAEGYSVSREKKESFPLTVTSAQKNPTAFYLCASSFPGGAFYNEQFFGPGTRLTVL.

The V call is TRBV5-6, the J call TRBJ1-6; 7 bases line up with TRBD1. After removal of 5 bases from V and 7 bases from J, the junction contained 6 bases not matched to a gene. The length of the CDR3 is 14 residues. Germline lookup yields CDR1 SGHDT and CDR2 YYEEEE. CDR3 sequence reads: CASRVDRANSPLHF. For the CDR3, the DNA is TGTGCCAGCAGGGTTGACAGGGCCAATTCACCCCTCCACTTT.

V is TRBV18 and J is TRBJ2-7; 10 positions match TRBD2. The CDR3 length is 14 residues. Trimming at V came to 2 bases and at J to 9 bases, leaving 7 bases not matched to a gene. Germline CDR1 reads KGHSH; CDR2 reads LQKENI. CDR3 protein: CASSPEIAGGVQYF. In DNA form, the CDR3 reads TGTGCCAGCTCACCAGAGATAGCGGGAGGAGTGCAGTACTTC.

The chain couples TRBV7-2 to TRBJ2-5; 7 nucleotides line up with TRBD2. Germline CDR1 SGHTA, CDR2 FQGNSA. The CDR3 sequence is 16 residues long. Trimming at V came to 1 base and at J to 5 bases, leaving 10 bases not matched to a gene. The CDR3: CASSLGGGLPWETQYF. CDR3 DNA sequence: TGTGCCAGCAGCTTAGGGGGGGGTCTCCCCTGGGAGACCCAGTACTTC.

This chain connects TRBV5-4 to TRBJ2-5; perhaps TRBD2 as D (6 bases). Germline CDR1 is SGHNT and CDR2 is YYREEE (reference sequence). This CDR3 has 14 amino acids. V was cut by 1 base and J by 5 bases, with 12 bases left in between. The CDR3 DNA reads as TGTGCCAGCAGCTTGCGGGGGACGCCGGAGACCCAGTACTTC. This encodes CASSLRGTPETQYF.

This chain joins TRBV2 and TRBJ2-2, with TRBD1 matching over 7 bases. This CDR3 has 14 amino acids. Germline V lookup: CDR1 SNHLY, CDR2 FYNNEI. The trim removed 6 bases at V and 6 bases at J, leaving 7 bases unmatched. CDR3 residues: CASSRQGEAGELFF. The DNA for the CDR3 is TGTGCCAGCAGCCGACAGGGCGAGGCCGGGGAGCTGTTTTTT.

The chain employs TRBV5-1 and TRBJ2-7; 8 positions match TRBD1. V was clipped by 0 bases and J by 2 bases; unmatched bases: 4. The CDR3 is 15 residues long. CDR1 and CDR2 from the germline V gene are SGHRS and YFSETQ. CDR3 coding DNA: TGCGCCAGCAGCTTGGTTGGGACAGGCGCCTACGAGCAGTACTTC. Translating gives CASSLVGTGAYEQYF.

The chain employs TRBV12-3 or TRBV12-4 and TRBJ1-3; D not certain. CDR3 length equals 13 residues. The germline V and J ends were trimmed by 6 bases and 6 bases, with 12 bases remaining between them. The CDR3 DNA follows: TGTGCCAGCAGGACATTCCAGTCAAACACCATATATTTT. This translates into CASRTFQSNTIYF.

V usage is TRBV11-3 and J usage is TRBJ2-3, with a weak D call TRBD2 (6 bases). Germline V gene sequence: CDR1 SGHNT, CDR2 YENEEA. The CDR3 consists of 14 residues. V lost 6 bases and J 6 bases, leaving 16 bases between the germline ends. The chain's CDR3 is CASSSTSWSDTQYF. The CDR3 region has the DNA TGTGCCAGCAGTTCGACTAGTTGGTCTGATACGCAGTATTTT.